This T cell receptor (beta chain) was recorded in a study of shared clonotypes between healthy human individuals. The study, taken as a whole, reports: Shared clonotypes: about 5.3% naive CD4, around 3.4% naive CD8, about 2.5% memory CD4, 0.4% memory CD8.

V dropped 3 bases and J dropped 2 bases, with 7 bases sitting between them. CDR3 length: 12 residues. Germline V gene lookup returns CDR1 SQVTM and CDR2 ANQGSEA. Investigators spread the genomic DNA of each subset evenly over several immunoSEQ plates. Here immunoSEQ multiplex PCR was the method, and the copy in TCRdb shows in-frame clones only, minus some. The table includes about 2.4 million clones, 80% to 95% detected once. There are a few counts of this clone. Its antigen is undetermined. This clonotype originated in a man younger than 35 in good health. Some clones in this sample may be carry-over from other donors' samples. The chain joins TRBV29-1 to TRBJ1-1; D gene uncertain. The sample comprised naive CD4+ T cells from PBMCs. The sample's subset: CD45RA+ positively selected. The CDR3 protein is CSVDWLNTEAFF. In nucleotides, the CDR3 is TGCAGCGTTGACTGGCTAAACACTGAAGCTTTCTTT.